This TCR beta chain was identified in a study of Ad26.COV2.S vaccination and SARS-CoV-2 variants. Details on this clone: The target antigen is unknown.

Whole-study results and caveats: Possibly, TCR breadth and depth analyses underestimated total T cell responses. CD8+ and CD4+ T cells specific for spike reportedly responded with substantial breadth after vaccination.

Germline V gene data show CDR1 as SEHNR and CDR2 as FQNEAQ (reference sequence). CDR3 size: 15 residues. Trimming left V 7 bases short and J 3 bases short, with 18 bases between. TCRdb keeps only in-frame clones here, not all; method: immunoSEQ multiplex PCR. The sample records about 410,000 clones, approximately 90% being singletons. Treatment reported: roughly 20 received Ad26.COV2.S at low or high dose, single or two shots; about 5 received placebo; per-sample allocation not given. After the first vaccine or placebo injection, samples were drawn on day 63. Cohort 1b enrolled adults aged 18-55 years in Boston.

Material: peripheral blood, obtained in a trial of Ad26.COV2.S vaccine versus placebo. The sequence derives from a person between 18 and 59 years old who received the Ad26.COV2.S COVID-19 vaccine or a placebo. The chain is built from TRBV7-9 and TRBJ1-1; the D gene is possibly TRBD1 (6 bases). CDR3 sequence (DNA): TGTGCCAGCATCAGAGGGGGGACGGCCGACACTGAAGCTTTCTTT. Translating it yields CASIRGGTADTEAFF.